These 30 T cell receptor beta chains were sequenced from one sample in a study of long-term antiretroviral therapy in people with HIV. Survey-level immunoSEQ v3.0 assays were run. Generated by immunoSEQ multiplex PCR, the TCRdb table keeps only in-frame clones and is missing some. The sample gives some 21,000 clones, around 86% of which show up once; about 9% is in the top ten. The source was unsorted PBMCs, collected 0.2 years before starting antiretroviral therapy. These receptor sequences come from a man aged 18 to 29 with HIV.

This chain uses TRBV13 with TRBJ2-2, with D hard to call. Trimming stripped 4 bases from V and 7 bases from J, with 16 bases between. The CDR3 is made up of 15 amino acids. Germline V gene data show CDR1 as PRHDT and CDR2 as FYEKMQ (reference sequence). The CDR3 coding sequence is TGTGCCAGCAGCTCCAAACAATCTATGGGCGGGGAGCTGTTTTTT. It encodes CASSSKQSMGGELFF.

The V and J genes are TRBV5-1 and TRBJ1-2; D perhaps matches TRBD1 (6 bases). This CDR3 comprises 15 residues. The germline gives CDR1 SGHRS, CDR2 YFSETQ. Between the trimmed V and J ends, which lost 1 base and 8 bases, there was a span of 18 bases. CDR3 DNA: TGCGCCAGCAGCTTGTCCGGCCGGGGGGCATCAGGCTACACCTTC. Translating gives CASSLSGRGASGYTF.

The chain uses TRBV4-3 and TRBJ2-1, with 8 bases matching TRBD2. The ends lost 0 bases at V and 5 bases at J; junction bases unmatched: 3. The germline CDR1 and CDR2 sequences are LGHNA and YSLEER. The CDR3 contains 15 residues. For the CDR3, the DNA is TGCGCCAGCAGCCAAGAAAACGGGAGGGACAATGAGCAGTTCTTC. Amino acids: CASSQENGRDNEQFF.

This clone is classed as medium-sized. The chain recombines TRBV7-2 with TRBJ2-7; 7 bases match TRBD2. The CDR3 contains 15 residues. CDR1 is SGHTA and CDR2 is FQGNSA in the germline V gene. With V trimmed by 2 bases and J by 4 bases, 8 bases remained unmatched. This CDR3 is CASSLMASGVYEQYF. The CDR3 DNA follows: TGTGCCAGCAGCTTAATGGCTAGCGGAGTATACGAGCAGTACTTC.

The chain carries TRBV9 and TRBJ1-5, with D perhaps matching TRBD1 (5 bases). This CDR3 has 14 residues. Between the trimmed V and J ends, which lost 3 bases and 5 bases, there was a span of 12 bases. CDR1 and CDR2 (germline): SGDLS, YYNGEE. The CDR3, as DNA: TGTGCCAGCAGCGAGGGGTTATCCGATCAGCCCCAGCATTTT. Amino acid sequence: CASSEGLSDQPQHF.

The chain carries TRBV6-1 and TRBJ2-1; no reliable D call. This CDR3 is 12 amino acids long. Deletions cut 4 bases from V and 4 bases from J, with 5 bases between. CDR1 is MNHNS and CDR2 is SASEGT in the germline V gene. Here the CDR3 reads CASSGPYNEQFF. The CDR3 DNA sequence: TGTGCCAGCAGTGGACCATACAATGAGCAGTTCTTC.

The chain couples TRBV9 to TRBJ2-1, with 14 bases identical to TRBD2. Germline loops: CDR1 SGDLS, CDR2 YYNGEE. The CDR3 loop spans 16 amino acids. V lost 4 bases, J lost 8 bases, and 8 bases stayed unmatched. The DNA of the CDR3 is TGTGCCAGCAGCACCCCGACTAGCGGGGGGGCAGATGAGCAGTTCTTC. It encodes CASSTPTSGGADEQFF.

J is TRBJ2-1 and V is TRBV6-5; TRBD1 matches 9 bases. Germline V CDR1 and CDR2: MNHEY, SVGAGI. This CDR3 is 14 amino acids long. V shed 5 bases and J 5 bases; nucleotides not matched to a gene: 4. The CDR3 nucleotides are TGTGCCAGCAGTCTCCGGGACAGGGACAATGAGCAGTTCTTC. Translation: CASSLRDRDNEQFF.

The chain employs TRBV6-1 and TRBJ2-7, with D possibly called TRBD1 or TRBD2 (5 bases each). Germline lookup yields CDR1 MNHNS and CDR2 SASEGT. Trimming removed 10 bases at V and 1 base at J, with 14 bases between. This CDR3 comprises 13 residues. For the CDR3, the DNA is TGTGCCATAGCCGATGGGGGTTCCTACGAGCAGTACTTC. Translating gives CAIADGGSYEQYF.

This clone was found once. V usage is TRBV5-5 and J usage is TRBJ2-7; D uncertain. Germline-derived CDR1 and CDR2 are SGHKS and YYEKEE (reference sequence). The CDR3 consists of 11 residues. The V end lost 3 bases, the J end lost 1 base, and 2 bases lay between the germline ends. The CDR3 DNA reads TGTGCCAGCAGCTGGTCCTACGAGCAGTACTTC. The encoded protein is CASSWSYEQYF.

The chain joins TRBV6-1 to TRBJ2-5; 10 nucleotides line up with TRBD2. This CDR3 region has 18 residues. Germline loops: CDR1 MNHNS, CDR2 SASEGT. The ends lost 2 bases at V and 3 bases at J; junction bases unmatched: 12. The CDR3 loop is CASSESKWLAGVKETQYF. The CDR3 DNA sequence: TGTGCCAGCAGTGAAAGTAAATGGCTAGCGGGGGTGAAAGAGACCCAGTACTTC.

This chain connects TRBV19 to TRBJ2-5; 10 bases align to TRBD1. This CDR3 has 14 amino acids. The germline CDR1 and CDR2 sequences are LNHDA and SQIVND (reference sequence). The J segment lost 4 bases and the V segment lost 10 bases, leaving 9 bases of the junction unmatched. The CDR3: CATSGTGVAETQYF. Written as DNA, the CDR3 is TGTGCCACCTCCGGGACAGGGGTGGCAGAGACCCAGTACTTC.

CDR3 in DNA: TGCAGCGTTGAGCAAGGGAGCTACACCTTC. Protein: CSVEQGSYTF. The chain recombines TRBV29-1 with TRBJ1-2, with D unresolved. The CDR3 spans 10 residues. Germline assignment: CDR1 SQVTM and CDR2 ANQGSEA. Trimming cost V 3 bases and J 9 bases, with 8 bases left between them. Full variable domain (rest looked up from reference TRBV29-1 and TRBJ1-2): SAVISQKPSRDICQRGTSLTIQCQVDSQVTMMFWYRQQPGQSLTLIATANQGSEATYESGFVIDKFPISRPNLTFSTLTVSNMSPEDSSIYLCSVEQGSYTFGSGTRLTVV.

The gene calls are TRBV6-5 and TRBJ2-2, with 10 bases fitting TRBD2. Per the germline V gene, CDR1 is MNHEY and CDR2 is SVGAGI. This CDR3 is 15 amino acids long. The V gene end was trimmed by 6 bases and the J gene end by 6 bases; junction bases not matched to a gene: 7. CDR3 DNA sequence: TGTGCCAGCAGCGTATCTGGACTAGCGGCCGGGGAGCTGTTTTTT. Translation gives CASSVSGLAAGELFF.

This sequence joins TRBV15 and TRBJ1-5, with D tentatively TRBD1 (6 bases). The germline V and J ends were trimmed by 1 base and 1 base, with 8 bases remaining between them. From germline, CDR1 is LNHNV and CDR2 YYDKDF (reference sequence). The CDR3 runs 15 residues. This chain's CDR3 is CATSRGGGSNQPQHF. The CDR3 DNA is TGTGCCACCAGCAGAGGAGGGGGGAGCAATCAGCCCCAGCATTTT.

Here the CDR3 reads CASSQDRAAEAFF. CDR3 in DNA: TGCGCCAGCAGCCAAGATAGGGCGGCTGAAGCTTTCTTT. This rearrangement joins TRBV4-3 to TRBJ1-1; D uncertain. The CDR3 contains 13 residues. Germline V CDR1 and CDR2: LGHNA, YSLEER. With 0 bases removed from V and 6 bases from J, the gap between germline ends came to 8 bases.

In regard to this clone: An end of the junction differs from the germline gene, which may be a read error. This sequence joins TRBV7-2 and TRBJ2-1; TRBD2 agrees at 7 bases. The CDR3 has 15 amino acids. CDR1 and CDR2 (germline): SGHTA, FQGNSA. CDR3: CASSSLTSSHNEQFF. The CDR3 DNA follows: TGTGCCAGCAGCTCTTTGACTAGCTCCCACAATGAGCAGTTCTTC.

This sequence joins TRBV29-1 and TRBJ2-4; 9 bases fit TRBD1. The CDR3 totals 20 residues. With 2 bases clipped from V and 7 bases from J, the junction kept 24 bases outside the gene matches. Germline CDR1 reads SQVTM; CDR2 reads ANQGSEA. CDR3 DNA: TGCAGCGTTGAAAGGGCCTTAGGACAGGGGAGTCTCTTCGGCCCCAACATTCAGTACTTC. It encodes CSVERALGQGSLFGPNIQYF.

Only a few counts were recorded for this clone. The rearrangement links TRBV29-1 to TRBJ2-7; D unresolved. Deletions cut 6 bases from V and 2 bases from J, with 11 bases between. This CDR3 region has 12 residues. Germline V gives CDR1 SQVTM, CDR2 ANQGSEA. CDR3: CSVRTPTYEQYF. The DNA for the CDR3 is TGCAGCGTACGGACCCCGACCTACGAGCAGTACTTC.

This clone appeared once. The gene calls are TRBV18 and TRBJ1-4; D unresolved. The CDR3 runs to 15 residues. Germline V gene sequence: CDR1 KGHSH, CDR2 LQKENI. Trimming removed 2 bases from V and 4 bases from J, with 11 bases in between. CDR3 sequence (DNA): TGTGCCAGCTCACCAGTGGACGGCCTTAATGAAAAACTGTTTTTT. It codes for CASSPVDGLNEKLFF.

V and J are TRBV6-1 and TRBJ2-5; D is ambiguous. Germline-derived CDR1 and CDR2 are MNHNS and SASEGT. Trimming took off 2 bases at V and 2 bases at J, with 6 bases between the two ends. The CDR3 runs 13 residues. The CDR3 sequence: CASSERSQETQYF. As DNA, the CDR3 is TGTGCCAGCAGTGAACGCTCTCAAGAGACCCAGTACTTC.

CDR3 in DNA: TGCGCCAGCAGCTTGGAGGGATTTACGGGAGGGGACTACACCTTC. This encodes CASSLEGFTGGDYTF. V and J are TRBV5-1 and TRBJ1-2; a possible D gene is TRBD1 (5 bases). Trimming stripped 0 bases from V and 10 bases from J, with 19 bases between. The CDR3 length is 15 residues. The germline gives CDR1 SGHRS, CDR2 YFSETQ.

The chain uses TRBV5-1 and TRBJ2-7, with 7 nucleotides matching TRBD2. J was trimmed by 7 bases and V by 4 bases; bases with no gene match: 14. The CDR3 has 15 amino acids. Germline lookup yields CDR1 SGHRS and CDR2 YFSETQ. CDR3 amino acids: CASSGGSGTLGEQYF. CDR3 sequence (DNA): TGCGCCAGCAGCGGGGGAAGCGGGACCCTCGGGGAGCAGTACTTC.

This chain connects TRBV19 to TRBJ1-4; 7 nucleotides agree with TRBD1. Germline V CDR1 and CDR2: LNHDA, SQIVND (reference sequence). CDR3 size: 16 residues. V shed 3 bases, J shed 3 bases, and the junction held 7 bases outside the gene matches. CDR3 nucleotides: TGTGCCAGTAGTATCCGGGCCGGGACAGCTAATGAAAAACTGTTTTTT. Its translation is CASSIRAGTANEKLFF.

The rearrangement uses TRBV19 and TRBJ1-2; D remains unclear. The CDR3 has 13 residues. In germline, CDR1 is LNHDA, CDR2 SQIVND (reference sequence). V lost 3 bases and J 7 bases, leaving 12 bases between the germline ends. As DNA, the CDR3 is TGTGCCAGTAGTATTGAGGCCCCCCGTGGCTACACCTTC. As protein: CASSIEAPRGYTF.

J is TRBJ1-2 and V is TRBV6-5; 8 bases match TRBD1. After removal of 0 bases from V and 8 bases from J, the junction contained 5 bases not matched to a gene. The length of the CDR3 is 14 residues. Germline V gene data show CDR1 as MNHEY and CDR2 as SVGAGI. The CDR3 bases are TGTGCCAGCAGTTACTCGAGGACAGGGAACGGCTACACCTTC. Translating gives CASSYSRTGNGYTF.

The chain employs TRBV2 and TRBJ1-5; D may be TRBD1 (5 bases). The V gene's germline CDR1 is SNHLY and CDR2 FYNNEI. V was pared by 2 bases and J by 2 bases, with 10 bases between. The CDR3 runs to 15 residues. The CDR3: CASSEMGRGNQPQHF. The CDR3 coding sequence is TGTGCCAGCAGTGAAATGGGGCGCGGCAATCAGCCCCAGCATTTT.

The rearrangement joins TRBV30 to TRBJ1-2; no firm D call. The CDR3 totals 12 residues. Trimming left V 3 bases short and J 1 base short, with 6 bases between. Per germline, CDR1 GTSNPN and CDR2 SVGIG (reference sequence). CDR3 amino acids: CAWRRGNYGYTF. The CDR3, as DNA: TGTGCCTGGAGACGGGGTAACTATGGCTACACCTTC.

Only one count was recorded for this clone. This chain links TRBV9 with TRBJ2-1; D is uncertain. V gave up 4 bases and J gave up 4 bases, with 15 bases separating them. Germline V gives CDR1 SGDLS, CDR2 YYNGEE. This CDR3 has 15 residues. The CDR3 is CASSPLSRAYNEQFF. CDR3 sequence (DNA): TGTGCCAGCAGCCCGCTATCTCGAGCGTACAATGAGCAGTTCTTC.

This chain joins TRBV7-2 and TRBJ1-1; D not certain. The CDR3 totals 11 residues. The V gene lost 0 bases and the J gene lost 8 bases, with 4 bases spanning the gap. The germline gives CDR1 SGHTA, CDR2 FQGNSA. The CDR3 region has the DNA TGTGCCAGCAGCTTAGCGAGCGAAGCTTTCTTT. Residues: CASSLASEAFF.